The entry that follows covers one T cell receptor (beta chain) sequence. The antigen this receptor binds is unknown. No much larger clonotype is one base removed from it; base qualities were not supplied. CDR1 and CDR2, per the germline V gene, are MNHEY and SVGAGI. V is pared back by 3 bases and J by 8 bases, with 11 bases lying between the germline termini. CDR3 length: 13 amino acids, cysteine to phenylalanine. The kept DNA is CDR3 alone, 39 bases in frame from the first base. This specimen comes from a study of blood T cell repertoires in COVID-19 (dated by TCRdb to the early 2020s). Broadly, across the study: For ImmuneRACE Cohort 3, a participant was defined as recovered based on two consecutive negative NP/OP PCR tests, clearance by a healthcare professional, or resolution of symptoms. Collaborator samples came from the United States, Italy and Spain and covered acute and convalescent phases of COVID-19. The dataset comprised deeply sampled blood TCRbeta repertoires from subjects exposed to, actively infected with, or recovered from COVID-19. Sample metadata almost always included a de-identified subject ID, COVID-19 status, age in years and sex. The prospective study material was composed of cDNA or gDNA derived from T cells, B-cell-depleted T cells, or PBMCs. The repertoires were released in a freely available public database intended as a resource for research on the immune response to SARS-CoV-2. The samples were drawn from two sources: the first 160 participants of the ongoing ImmuneRACE study, and fewer than 1,500 subjects contributed by 6 global collaborators. Where available, HLA class I and class II types were taken from metadata supplied by the sample provider and were not determined by assay-based typing.

The study at large found these results: Clinical and demographic metadata were provided uncurated, with the amount varying by source and participant.

The immunoSEQ Assay, a bias-controlled multiplex PCR, was used to amplify TCRbeta CDR3 regions from genomic DNA. For the original study's pipeline: Nucleated cell counts per sample were estimated from amplification of reference gene primers within the assay. To quantify the absolute abundance of each unique TCRbeta CDR3 rearrangement, sequence reads were collapsed and filtered. For each sample, productive Simpson clonality was calculated as the square root of Simpson's diversity index over productive rearrangements. What TCRdb holds here is the immuneACCESS table cut down to in-frame rearrangements. Part of the clones is not present; checked against another copy, under half of the missing clones reflect an unresolved V gene, and the others are unexplained. V, J and clone size reflect that table, while D and trimming were determined from the DNA. The sample profile shows some 300,000 clones; more than 75% of them were found once. The ten largest clones add up to roughly 2% of the sample.

In the prospective study, participants were about 18 to 90 years old, resided in about two dozen geographic areas of the United States, and were enrolled through a virtual design. To assign participants to cohorts, the prospective study relied on clinical history that participants themselves reported in a screening survey and a study questionnaire. In the prospective study, whole blood, serum and a nasopharyngeal or oropharyngeal swab were collected from each participant by mobile phlebotomists. Prospective study participants could optionally give additional blood draws and questionnaires over an approximately 2-month period. Blood samples from the prospective study were shipped frozen or at room temperature prior to DNA extraction.

Material for sequencing was PBMCs or T cells enriched from blood (not recorded which). This sequence originates from a woman aged 55 to 70 in a cohort exposed to, infected with or recovered from COVID-19 (not recorded which). The rearrangement combines TRBV6-5 with TRBJ2-1; a tentative D call is TRBD2 (5 bases match). The base sequence is TGTGCCAGCAGTTATGAGCAGGAGGATGAGCAGTTCTTC. This yields the protein CASSYEQEDEQFF.